The next 23 T cell receptor beta chains were all read from a single sample in a study of cytomegalovirus exposure and HLA in healthy donors. The PCR had 60 Vbeta and 13 Jbeta primers. Repertoires were generated with immunoSEQ multiplex PCR, while TCRdb's copy carries only in-frame clones and drops some. Of roughly 200,000 clones in the sample, around 74% were seen once. Sequences were obtained from PBMCs. The receptors were sampled from a male donor in good health and CMV-seronegative.

The CDR3 loop is CASSQRVSTNYGYTF. The DNA of the CDR3 is TGCGCCAGCAGTCAGCGGGTTTCTACTAACTATGGCTACACCTTC. The chain has TRBV4-1 and TRBJ1-2; D remains unclear. CDR3 size: 15 residues. The germline V gene encodes CDR1 MGHRA and CDR2 YSYEKL. Trimming removed 6 bases from V and 0 bases from J, with 14 bases in between.

The table lists this clone with a few counts. This rearrangement joins TRBV19 to TRBJ1-1, with D perhaps TRBD1 (5 bases). CDR1 LNHDA and CDR2 SQIVND come from the germline V gene (reference sequence). The CDR3 runs to 14 residues. Trimming stripped 1 base from V and 7 bases from J, with 13 bases between. The CDR3 nucleotides are TGTGCCAGTAGTATAGTCCCCGGGGGGGTTGAAGCTTTCTTT. This codes for CASSIVPGGVEAFF.

V and J are TRBV18 and TRBJ2-2, with 7 bases aligning to TRBD2. This CDR3 spans 17 amino acids. Trimming cost V 6 bases and J 0 bases; bases outside gene matches: 10. CDR1 is KGHSH, CDR2 LQKENI, per germline. This CDR3 is CASSKTSAGANTGELFF. The CDR3 DNA follows: TGTGCCAGCTCCAAAACTTCGGCGGGAGCGAACACCGGGGAGCTGTTTTTT. Complete variable domain (other parts from reference TRBV18 and TRBJ2-2): NAGVMQNPRHLVRRRGQEARLRCSPMKGHSHVYWYRQLPEEGLKFMVYLQKENIIDESGMPKERFSAEFPKEGPSILRIQQVVRGDSAAYFCASSKTSAGANTGELFFGEGSRLTVL.

This rearrangement joins TRBV4-1 to TRBJ1-5; TRBD1 aligns across 7 bases. CDR1 is MGHRA and CDR2 is YSYEKL in the germline V gene. The CDR3 runs 15 residues. V shed 4 bases and J 2 bases; nucleotides not matched to a gene: 5. CDR3 sequence (DNA): TGCGCCAGCAGCCTTACCGGGACAGGCAATCAGCCCCAGCATTTT. This translates into CASSLTGTGNQPQHF.

This rearrangement joins TRBV28 to TRBJ1-1; tentatively, D is TRBD1 (6 bases). The V and J ends lost 8 bases and 4 bases respectively, with 17 bases between them. The germline V gene has CDR1 MDHEN and CDR2 SYDVKM. This CDR3 has 14 amino acids. CDR3 in amino acids: CASWSQGSGTEAFF. The CDR3 DNA reads TGTGCCAGCTGGAGCCAGGGGAGTGGCACTGAAGCTTTCTTT. The full variable domain, in which reference TRBV28 and TRBJ1-1 provide the parts outside the CDR3, is DVKVTQSSRYLVKRTGEKVFLECVQDMDHENMFWYRQDPGLGLRLIYFSYDVKMKEKGDIPEGYSVSREKKERFSLILESASTNQTSMYLCASWSQGSGTEAFFGQGTRLTVV.

The chain uses TRBV28 and TRBJ2-1; TRBD1 agrees at 8 bases. CDR3 size: 13 residues. The germline V gene encodes CDR1 MDHEN and CDR2 SYDVKM. J lost 9 bases, V lost 8 bases, and 9 bases had no gene match. CDR3 sequence (DNA): TGTGCCAGCCTCCCCCAGGGGGCGTCTGAGCAGTTCTTC. Translation: CASLPQGASEQFF.

This chain uses TRBV4-2 with TRBJ2-5; D unclear. The germline V gene encodes CDR1 LGHNA and CDR2 YNFKEQ. V was shortened by 3 bases and J by 1 base, with 6 bases between the two germline ends. The CDR3 totals 13 residues. The CDR3 protein is CASSQSIQETQYF. Here the CDR3 DNA reads TGTGCCAGCAGCCAGTCCATCCAAGAGACCCAGTACTTC.

For this clone: Within the sample, other DNA sequences also encode this same CDR3. V is TRBV9 and J is TRBJ2-7, with 8 bases lining up with TRBD1. Germline V gene data show CDR1 as SGDLS and CDR2 as YYNGEE. Trimming cost V 0 bases and J 4 bases; bases outside gene matches: 3. This CDR3 is 14 amino acids long. The CDR3 reads CASSVGQGAYEQYF. The CDR3 nucleotides read TGTGCCAGCAGCGTAGGTCAGGGGGCGTACGAGCAGTACTTC.

The rearrangement uses TRBV6-1 and TRBJ2-7; 7 bases align to TRBD2. The CDR3 spans 15 residues. Per the germline V gene, CDR1 is MNHNS and CDR2 is SASEGT. V lost 4 bases and J lost 3; bases outside the gene matches: 9. The CDR3 region is CASSGLAEIYYEQYF. In DNA, the CDR3 is TGTGCCAGCAGTGGCCTAGCGGAGATTTACTACGAGCAGTACTTC.

The chain joins TRBV5-4 to TRBJ2-1; D perhaps matches TRBD2 (6 bases). The germline CDR1 and CDR2 sequences are SGHNT and YYREEE (reference sequence). This CDR3 region has 16 residues. Between the trimmed V and J ends, which lost 5 bases and 0 bases, there was a span of 15 bases. The CDR3 bases are TGTGCCAGCAGTTCGGGACTCTCGAGCTCCTACAATGAGCAGTTCTTC. It codes for CASSSGLSSSYNEQFF.

V gene TRBV15 combines with J gene TRBJ1-1, with TRBD1 matching 9 bases. Trimming removed 2 bases from V and 1 base from J; junction bases left unmatched: 8. This CDR3 has 17 residues. Germline V gene lookup returns CDR1 LNHNV and CDR2 YYDKDF (reference sequence). In DNA form, the CDR3 reads TGTGCCACCAGCAGATTTCCCCGGGGACAGGGGAACACTGAAGCTTTCTTT. Protein: CATSRFPRGQGNTEAFF.

Here the CDR3 reads CSVAPTLASEQFF. In DNA form, the CDR3 reads TGCAGCGTCGCCCCCACCTTAGCGAGTGAGCAGTTCTTC. V gene TRBV29-1 combines with J gene TRBJ2-1, with D tentatively TRBD2 (5 bases). V gave up 6 bases and J gave up 9 bases, with 18 bases separating them. Per germline, CDR1 SQVTM and CDR2 ANQGSEA. This CDR3 contains 13 residues.

The rearrangement uses TRBV18 and TRBJ2-2, with 8 bases aligning to TRBD1. J gave up 1 base and V 3 bases, and 13 bases lay outside the gene matches. Looked up from germline, CDR1 is KGHSH and CDR2 is LQKENI. This CDR3 spans 19 amino acids. The CDR3 nucleotides are TGTGCCAGCTCACCCACCGTCGCTGCCGGGACAGGGAACACCGGGGAGCTGTTTTTT. Its protein product is CASSPTVAAGTGNTGELFF.

The CDR3 DNA reads TGTGCCAGCAGTCCACGGGACAGGAGAAACTATGGCTACACCTTC. This gives the protein CASSPRDRRNYGYTF. The gene calls are TRBV6-5 and TRBJ1-2; TRBD1 matches 8 bases. The CDR3 covers 15 residues. Trimming removed 5 bases from V and 2 bases from J; junction bases left unmatched: 7. Per the germline V gene, CDR1 is MNHEY and CDR2 is SVGAGI.

The J gene is TRBJ1-1, the V gene TRBV6-5; D not certain. V was shortened by 5 bases and J by 1 base, with 8 bases between the two germline ends. There are 13 residues in the CDR3. Germline-derived CDR1 and CDR2 are MNHEY and SVGAGI. The CDR3 DNA sequence: TGTGCCAGCAGTCCCCGCAGGAACACTGAAGCTTTCTTT. This encodes CASSPRRNTEAFF.

The chain is built from TRBV6-6 and TRBJ1-6; 10 bases map to TRBD1. Germline values: CDR1 MNHNY, CDR2 SVGAGI (reference sequence). J gave up 15 bases and V 4 bases, and 9 bases lay outside the gene matches. The CDR3 runs 14 residues. The CDR3 spells CASSSDRGHRNLHF. DNA for the CDR3: TGTGCCAGCAGTTCCGACAGGGGGCACAGGAACCTCCACTTT.

There are a few counts of this clone. This rearrangement joins TRBV5-1 to TRBJ2-1; maybe TRBD2 (5 bases). This CDR3 contains 13 residues. Trimming left V 5 bases short and J 4 bases short, with 10 bases between. CDR1 and CDR2 (germline): SGHRS, YFSETQ. Written as DNA, the CDR3 is TGCGCCAGCAGGACTACAGAGTACAATGAGCAGTTCTTC. It is translated as CASRTTEYNEQFF.

The rearrangement uses TRBV19 and TRBJ1-5; 8 bases map to TRBD1. The trim removed 7 bases at V and 11 bases at J, leaving 10 bases unmatched. Germline-derived CDR1 and CDR2 are LNHDA and SQIVND (reference sequence). The length of the CDR3 is 13 residues. CDR3 nucleotides: TGTGCCAGTATTGGGGACAGGTCGAGGGCCCAGCATTTT. It codes for CASIGDRSRAQHF.

The V call is TRBV5-1, the J call TRBJ1-4, with D possibly being TRBD1 (6 bases). The ends were cut back, 1 base at V and 4 bases at J, with 14 bases in the middle. Germline V gene sequence: CDR1 SGHRS, CDR2 YFSETQ. This CDR3 is built from 16 residues. CDR3 in DNA: TGCGCCAGCAGCTTGTATCAACAGGGAAATAATGAAAAACTGTTTTTT. Protein sequence: CASSLYQQGNNEKLFF.

The rearrangement links TRBV9 to TRBJ2-1, with D tentatively TRBD2 (6 bases). Trimming took off 0 bases at V and 4 bases at J, with 8 bases between the two ends. The CDR3 totals 14 residues. The V gene's germline CDR1 is SGDLS and CDR2 YYNGEE. DNA of the CDR3: TGTGCCAGCAGCGTAGGGGACTTTTACAATGAGCAGTTCTTC. Its protein product is CASSVGDFYNEQFF. Complete variable domain (other parts from reference TRBV9 and TRBJ2-1): DSGVTQTPKHLITATGQRVTLRCSPRSGDLSVYWYQQSLDQGLQFLIQYYNGEERAKGNILERFSAQQFPDLHSELNLSSLELGDSALYFCASSVGDFYNEQFFGPGTRLTVL.

This chain connects TRBV30 to TRBJ1-5; tentative D call: TRBD1 (6 bases). Germline V gene lookup returns CDR1 GTSNPN and CDR2 SVGIG (reference sequence). This CDR3 is 16 amino acids long. The V end lost 1 base, the J end lost 0 bases, and 13 bases lay between the germline ends. DNA for the CDR3: TGTGCCTGGAGTGGACGGGGGGGGCTTAGCAATCAGCCCCAGCATTTT. Translation: CAWSGRGGLSNQPQHF.

The chain recombines TRBV5-1 with TRBJ2-2; 9 bases map to TRBD1. The V segment lost 4 bases and the J segment 6 bases; nucleotides outside the gene matches: 7. Looked up from germline, CDR1 is SGHRS and CDR2 is YFSETQ. CDR3 length: 15 residues. Here the CDR3 reads CASSDRGRVAGELFF. DNA for the CDR3: TGCGCCAGCAGCGACAGGGGGAGAGTTGCCGGGGAGCTGTTTTTT.

The genes are TRBV6-6 and TRBJ1-5; D gene unclear. The CDR3 sequence is 13 residues long. Trimming left V 6 bases short and J 5 bases short, with 11 bases between. Per the germline V gene, CDR1 is MNHNY and CDR2 is SVGAGI (reference sequence). The CDR3 DNA is TGTGCCAGCAGCCCCACGGGAGATCAGCCCCAGCATTTT. Its protein is CASSPTGDQPQHF.